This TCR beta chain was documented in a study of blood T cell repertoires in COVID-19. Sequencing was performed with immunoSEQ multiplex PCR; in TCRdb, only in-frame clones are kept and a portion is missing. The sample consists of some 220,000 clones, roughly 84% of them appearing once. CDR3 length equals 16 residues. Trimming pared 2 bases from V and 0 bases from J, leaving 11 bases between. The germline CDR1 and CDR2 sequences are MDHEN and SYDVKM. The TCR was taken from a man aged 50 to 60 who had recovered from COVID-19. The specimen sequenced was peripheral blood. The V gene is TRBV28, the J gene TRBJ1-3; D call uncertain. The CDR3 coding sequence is TGTGCCAGCAGTTTACAACAGCCAGGCTCTGGAAACACCATATATTTT. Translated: CASSLQQPGSGNTIYF.